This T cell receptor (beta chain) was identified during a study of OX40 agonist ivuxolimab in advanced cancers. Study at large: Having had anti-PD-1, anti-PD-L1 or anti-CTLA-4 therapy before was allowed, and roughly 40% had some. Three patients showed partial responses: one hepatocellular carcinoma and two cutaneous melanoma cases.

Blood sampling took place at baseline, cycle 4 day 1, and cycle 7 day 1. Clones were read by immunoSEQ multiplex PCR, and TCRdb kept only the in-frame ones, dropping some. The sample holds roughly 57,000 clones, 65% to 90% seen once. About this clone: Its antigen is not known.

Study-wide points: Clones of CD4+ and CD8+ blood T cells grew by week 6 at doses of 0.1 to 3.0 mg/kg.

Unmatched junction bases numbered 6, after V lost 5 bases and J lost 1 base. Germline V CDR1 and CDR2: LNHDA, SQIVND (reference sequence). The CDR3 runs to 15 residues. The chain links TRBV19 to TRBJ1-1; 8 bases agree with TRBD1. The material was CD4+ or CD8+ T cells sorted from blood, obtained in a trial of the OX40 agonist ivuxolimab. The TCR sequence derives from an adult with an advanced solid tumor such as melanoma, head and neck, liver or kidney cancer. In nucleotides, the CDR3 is TGTGCCAGTAGTCCCGGGGACAGGAGGAACACTGAAGCTTTCTTT. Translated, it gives CASSPGDRRNTEAFF.